A selection of T cell receptor beta chains follows, all from one sample in a study of early T cells in non-severe SARS-CoV-2 infection. One entry per CDR3 protein results from TCRdb running MiXCR on the 5' RACE reads. There are some 31,000 distinct CDR3 sequences in the sample; around 5.7% occur only once, and 5.3% lies in the top ten. Material: whole blood. These receptors originate from an adult who was a healthcare worker with PCR-confirmed SARS-CoV-2 infection or an uninfected control (not recorded which). Each CDR3 is given with its conserved first and last residue. D genes are given only for firm matches. Clone size, where shown, is once, few, many, or a class for clones that have expanded.

V gene	clone size	D gene	J gene	CDR3 DNA	CDR3 protein
TRBV6-6	.	.	TRBJ2-1	TGTGCCAGCACTGGCCCTGGGCCGAACGTTAAAGGGCAGTTCTTC	CASTGPGPNVKGQFF
TRBV3-1	.	.	TRBJ1-2	TGTGCCAGCAGCCAACGCGGGCCGGAGGCTAACTATGGCTACACCTTC	CASSQRGPEANYGYTF
TRBV14	few	.	TRBJ1-1	TGTGCCAGCAGCCGGTACCGGGGCCTTTACCCTGAAGCTTTCTTT	CASSRYRGLYPEAFF
TRBV12-3/TRBV12-4	.	TRBD1	TRBJ2-3	TGTGCCAGTACCCTGGACAGGGGCGGCACAGATACGCAGTATTTT	CASTLDRGGTDTQYF
TRBV11-2	many	.	TRBJ2-7	TGTGCCAGCACCGAGACTAGTTTTCGCTACGAGCAGTACTTC	CASTETSFRYEQYF
TRBV4-1	few	.	TRBJ2-4	TGCGCCAGCAGCCCTCCTGGGGGCAAAAACATTCAGTACTTC	CASSPPGGKNIQYF
TRBV6-2/TRBV6-3	many	.	TRBJ1-2	TGTGCCAGCAGCGCCGACAGTCGATCTGGCTACACCTTC	CASSADSRSGYTF
TRBV20-1	many	TRBD1	TRBJ2-4	TGCAGTGCTAGATTGGGACAGGGGAAAAACATTCAGTACTTC	CSARLGQGKNIQYF
TRBV15	few	.	TRBJ2-2	TGTGCCACCAGCACCGAGGGAGCTAACACCGGGGAGCTGTTTTTT	CATSTEGANTGELFF
TRBV12-3/TRBV12-4	many	.	TRBJ2-7	TGTGCCAGCGATCGGGCGGGTTCCCACGAGCAGTACTTC	CASDRAGSHEQYF
TRBV14	many	TRBD2	TRBJ2-7	TGTGCCAGCAGCCAAGATCAGCGGGGTATGATCTACGAGCAGTACTTC	CASSQDQRGMIYEQYF